Shown below are 17 T cell receptor beta chains from a single sample sequenced in a study of a mutant IDH1 vaccine in newly diagnosed glioma. Their antigen targets remain unknown. Noted time point: week 35, safety follow-up. All doses held 300 ug of mutant IDH1 20-mer peptide, with topical imiquimod. Using immunoSEQ multiplex PCR, the repertoire was profiled, and TCRdb retains in-frame clones only, with some absent. The table shows roughly 52,000 clones, with around four fifths occurring only once. Sequences were derived from PBMCs, sampled from a glioma patient whose treatment included an IDH1 peptide vaccine. The receptor set was obtained from a woman under 30 with glioma.

The chain is built from TRBV4-3 and TRBJ2-7; no clear D. CDR1 LGHNA and CDR2 YSLEER come from the germline V gene. V was cut by 0 bases and J by 7 bases, with 13 bases left in between. The CDR3 totals 14 residues. The CDR3 DNA follows: TGCGCCAGCAGCCAAGAATTGAGAACTCGGGAGCAGTACTTC. It yields the protein CASSQELRTREQYF.

The rearrangement uses TRBV30 and TRBJ1-1; D not resolved. With 3 bases removed from V and 6 bases from J, the gap between germline ends came to 17 bases. The CDR3 sequence is 14 residues long. Per the germline V gene, CDR1 is GTSNPN and CDR2 is SVGIG (reference sequence). This chain's CDR3 is CAWRHLGVRAEAFF. CDR3 nucleotides: TGTGCCTGGAGACACTTGGGCGTGCGGGCTGAAGCTTTCTTT.

This chain joins TRBV7-2 and TRBJ2-7; tentative D call: TRBD2 (6 bases). V was shortened by 1 base and J by 8 bases, with 18 bases between the two germline ends. CDR3 length equals 15 residues. From germline, CDR1 is SGHTA and CDR2 FQGNSA. CDR3: CASSLEPRGTQQQYF. In nucleotides, the CDR3 is TGTGCCAGCAGCTTAGAACCGCGGGGTACGCAACAGCAGTACTTC.

The J gene is TRBJ1-1, the V gene TRBV28; D is perhaps TRBD1 (6 bases). V lost 5 bases and J 0 bases, leaving 10 bases between the germline ends. Germline CDR1 reads MDHEN; CDR2 reads SYDVKM. The length of the CDR3 is 14 residues. CDR3 protein: CASSNTGMNTEAFF. The CDR3 DNA is TGTGCCAGCAGTAACACAGGGATGAACACTGAAGCTTTCTTT.

The chain links TRBV4-1 to TRBJ1-2; TRBD1 agrees at 7 bases. With V trimmed by 0 bases and J by 0 bases, 10 bases remained unmatched. Germline assignment: CDR1 MGHRA and CDR2 YSYEKL. The CDR3 has 18 amino acids. The CDR3 DNA reads as TGCGCCAGCAGCCAAGAACTTCCCGGGACAGTAGCTAACTATGGCTACACCTTC. Its protein is CASSQELPGTVANYGYTF.

The chain employs TRBV7-3 and TRBJ1-5; TRBD1 matches at 8 bases. Trimming took 7 bases from V and 5 from J; bases not matched to a gene: 10. The CDR3 totals 15 residues. Germline V gene lookup returns CDR1 SGHTA and CDR2 FQGTGA. CDR3 sequence reads: CASNPESTGDQPQHF. CDR3 nucleotide sequence: TGTGCCAGCAACCCGGAATCGACAGGGGATCAGCCCCAGCATTTT. The full variable domain, rest sourced from reference TRBV7-3 and TRBJ1-5, is GAGVSQTPSNKVTEKGKYVELRCDPISGHTALYWYRQSLGQGPEFLIYFQGTGAADDSGLPNDRFFAVRPEGSVSTLKIQRTERGDSAVYLCASNPESTGDQPQHFGDGTRLSIL.

The CDR3, as DNA: TGTGCCAGCTCCCTTCAGGGGATCAATCAGCCCCAGCATTTT. This codes for CASSLQGINQPQHF. The chain employs TRBV18 and TRBJ1-5; tentatively, D is TRBD1 (6 bases). The CDR3 loop spans 14 amino acids. In germline, CDR1 is KGHSH, CDR2 LQKENI. Trimming stripped 6 bases from V and 3 bases from J, with 12 bases between.

The genes are TRBV10-3 and TRBJ1-1; TRBD1 might be the D (6 bases). Germline loops: CDR1 ENHRY, CDR2 SYGVKD. Trimming removed 7 bases from V and 4 bases from J, with 13 bases in between. The CDR3 runs 13 residues. This CDR3 reads CAIKPGAGTEAFF. The CDR3 DNA reads TGTGCCATCAAACCGGGGGCGGGCACTGAAGCTTTCTTT.

This clone was recorded only once. V is TRBV27 and J is TRBJ2-7, with a weak D call TRBD1 (6 bases). The CDR3 runs to 14 residues. CDR1 MNHEY and CDR2 SMNVEV come from the germline V gene (reference sequence). Trimming stripped 5 bases from V and 6 bases from J, with 17 bases between. CDR3: CASSPRGQPSEQYF. The CDR3 DNA sequence: TGTGCCAGCAGTCCTAGAGGACAGCCAAGCGAGCAGTACTTC.

This chain joins TRBV29-1 and TRBJ2-1; D is unresolved. V was clipped by 1 base and J by 6 bases, with 13 bases between them. Germline values: CDR1 SQVTM, CDR2 ANQGSEA. The CDR3 has 14 amino acids. The CDR3 nucleotides read TGCAGCGTTGAAGGTGGGGTTCCCAGCAATGAGCAGTTCTTC. This gives the protein CSVEGGVPSNEQFF.

The V gene is TRBV29-1, the J gene TRBJ1-2; weak D call: TRBD1 (5 bases). The V and J ends lost 7 bases and 0 bases respectively, with 15 bases between them. This CDR3 contains 14 residues. The germline V gene has CDR1 SQVTM and CDR2 ANQGSEA. The CDR3 DNA follows: TGCAGCGCCGGGCGGGGCACCTCTAACTATGGCTACACCTTC. It codes for CSAGRGTSNYGYTF.

This clone was recorded a few times. The chain is built from TRBV6-5 and TRBJ1-1; D is uncertain. Germline V lookup: CDR1 MNHEY, CDR2 SVGAGI. CDR3 size: 13 residues. Trimming shortened V by 6 bases and J by 0 bases, and 8 bases separated the two germline ends. As DNA, the CDR3 is TGTGCCAGCAGCCGATACATGAACACTGAAGCTTTCTTT. Amino acids: CASSRYMNTEAFF.

The rearrangement links TRBV11-3 to TRBJ2-1, with 12 bases matching TRBD2. V dropped 6 bases and J dropped 7; count of bases not matched to a gene: 7. This CDR3 is 15 amino acids long. Germline CDR1 is SGHNT and CDR2 is YENEEA. Written as DNA, the CDR3 is TGTGCCAGCAGATGGCTAGCGGGGGGGCCGAATGAGCAGTTCTTC. Protein: CASRWLAGGPNEQFF.

V is TRBV10-3 and J is TRBJ2-7; D might be TRBD1 (6 bases). Between the trimmed V and J ends, which lost 6 bases and 9 bases, there was a span of 21 bases. The CDR3 is 14 residues long. Germline assignment: CDR1 ENHRY and CDR2 SYGVKD. The CDR3 coding sequence is TGTGCCATCAGGAGGGACATAGGCATTAGCGTGCAGTACTTC. Protein sequence: CAIRRDIGISVQYF.

About this clone itself: A junction end diverges from the germline sequence, so it may reflect a read error. The chain recombines TRBV7-7 with TRBJ1-5; the D gene is possibly TRBD1 (5 bases). Germline assignment: CDR1 SSHAT and CDR2 FNYEAQ (reference sequence). The CDR3 consists of 13 residues. The DNA of the CDR3 is TGTGCTAGCAGCTTAGGGGAAGGACAGCCCCAGCATTTT. Translating it yields CASSLGEGQPQHF.

The chain carries TRBV4-1 and TRBJ2-1; no clear D. V was trimmed by 7 bases and J by 3 bases, leaving 13 bases between them. In germline, CDR1 is MGHRA, CDR2 YSYEKL. The CDR3 is 14 amino acids. CDR3 region: CASKRRPLYNEQFF. The CDR3 region has the DNA TGCGCCAGCAAAAGGCGGCCCCTCTACAATGAGCAGTTCTTC.

This chain connects TRBV4-1 to TRBJ2-7; D unresolved. The CDR3 runs 13 residues. Germline CDR1 reads MGHRA; CDR2 reads YSYEKL. The V gene lost 1 base and the J gene lost 7 bases, with 11 bases spanning the gap. CDR3 DNA: TGCGCCAGCAGCCAAGCCAGGTCAGGAGAGCAGTACTTC. Amino acid sequence: CASSQARSGEQYF.